Included here is one TCR beta chain sequence, with context. The antigen it binds to is not known. Just one base apart from a much larger clone, this may be a read error. Based on the germline V gene (reference sequence), the CDR1 and CDR2 sequences are SGHKS and YYEKEE. The germline V end is reduced by 2 bases and the J end by 6 bases; junction bases left unmatched: 11. Reading from cysteine to phenylalanine, the CDR3 counts 15 amino acids. The kept DNA is CDR3 alone, 45 bases in frame from the first base. The entry originates in a study of metastatic and nonmetastatic thyroid tumors (dated by TCRdb to 2018 to 2021). As for the study more broadly: Repertoires were compared across peripheral blood and tumor or nodule tissue samples from malignant and benign thyroid patients. Overall study results and their limits: In both blood and tumor samples, malignant tumors were reported to have significantly higher TCR beta diversity than benign nodules.

The method was PCR. Data came from an Illumina HiSeq 4000. The TCR beta-chain CDR3 region of each patient was profiled by high-throughput sequencing. In the original analysis: CDR3 differences across clinicopathological groups were used to build a classifier for discriminating distant-metastatic papillary thyroid cancer patients. Repertoire diversity was assessed with the Shannon index, and tumor-blood repertoire similarity with the Morisita-Horn index. TCRdb cleaned the public reads at Q25 with fastp, built clones with MiXCR and kept in-frame beta chains. TCRdb's processing, not the authors', yielded these V and J calls. Counted in this sample were about 21,000 clones; approximately 11% of them appeared once. The leading ten clones occupy around 7.3% of the sample. No treatment had been received by any patient before thyroid surgery. Using T-cell receptor beta sequencing, the study looked back at clinical samples from patients collected from the early 2010s to the late 2010s.

The sequence derives from a female donor with papillary thyroid cancer or a benign thyroid nodule (not recorded which). Some clones in this sample may be carry-over from other donors' samples. Recombination joined TRBV5-5 with TRBJ2-7, and 7 bases in between align with TRBD1. Sequencing was performed on blood. CDR3 reads: CASSFSPQGVLEQYF. In nucleotide form, the sequence is TGTGCCAGCAGCTTTAGCCCCCAGGGGGTGCTCGAGCAGTACTTC.